This is a list of T cell receptor beta chains from one sample in a study of blood T cells in healthy people across ages. TCRdb recomputed calls from the 5' RACE reads with MiXCR, one row per CDR3 protein. The table has fewer than 2,000,000 distinct CDR3 sequences, 30% to 40% seen once; the top ten hold 10% to 12%. Material: blood. These receptors all stem from a woman aged 30 to 39 in good health. CDR3s include the opening cysteine and the closing phenylalanine or tryptophan. A D gene is named only where the DNA matches it firmly. The size field is filled for only some rows; it gives once, few, many or a size class.

D gene	V gene	J gene	clone size	CDR3 DNA	CDR3 protein
NA	TRBV5-1	TRBJ2-3	NA	TGCGCCAGCAGCTTCGGGGGGCGCCCAGATACGCAGTATTTT	CASSFGGRPDTQYF
NA	TRBV12-3/TRBV12-4	TRBJ2-3	few	TGTGCCAGCAGTTGGACAGAAGAGACGAAGCAGTATTTT	CASSWTEETKQYF
TRBD2	TRBV14	TRBJ2-5	few	TGTGCCAGCAGCCAACCGCCGGGACTAGCGGGTCAAGAGACCCAGTACTTC	CASSQPPGLAGQETQYF
NA	TRBV20-1	TRBJ2-7	few	TGCAGTGCTAGTGGTGCCGGTCACTACTACGAGCAGTACTTC	CSASGAGHYYEQYF
NA	TRBV9	TRBJ2-5	few	TGTGCCAGCAGCGTAGGAGAGGGGATCGGAGAGACCCAGTACTTC	CASSVGEGIGETQYF
NA	TRBV20-1	TRBJ1-5	NA	TGCAGTGCCCCCCGCGGACTCTCAGACCAGCCCCAGCATTTT	CSAPRGLSDQPQHF
NA	TRBV27	TRBJ1-5	NA	TGTGCCAGCAGTTTAGGGGGTAATGATCAGCCCCAGCATTTT	CASSLGGNDQPQHF
NA	TRBV29-1	TRBJ1-2	NA	TGCAGCGCGGCAGGGGTATCAAACTATGGCTACACCTTC	CSAAGVSNYGYTF
TRBD2	TRBV6-1	TRBJ2-1	NA	TGTGCCAGCAGTGGGGATAGCGGGAGAGGGAACAATGAGCAGTTCTTC	CASSGDSGRGNNEQFF
TRBD2	TRBV12-3/TRBV12-4	TRBJ2-1	NA	TGTGCCAGCAAACTAGCGGGGGAGCAGTTCTTC	CASKLAGEQFF
TRBD1	TRBV12-3/TRBV12-4	TRBJ1-2	NA	TGTGCCAGCAGTTTAACAGACAGGGGCGTATATGGCTACACCTTC	CASSLTDRGVYGYTF
NA	TRBV7-9	TRBJ2-1	many	TGTGCCAGCAGCTTAGAGGAGCTCGCAGACTATGAGCAGTTCTTC	CASSLEELADYEQFF
NA	TRBV20-1	TRBJ1-2	NA	TGCAGTGCCCACCCGCCAGGGGCCTATGGCTACACCTTC	CSAHPPGAYGYTF
NA	TRBV4-1	TRBJ2-1	NA	TGCGCCAGCAGCCAAGGGAGAGGGGAGACCCAGTTCTTC	CASSQGRGETQFF
TRBD1	TRBV6-4	TRBJ2-3	many	TGTGCCAGCGGGACAGGACCCACAGATACGCAGTATTTT	CASGTGPTDTQYF
NA	TRBV4-1	TRBJ1-5	many	TGCGCCAGCAGCCCCGGACAGCATCAGCCCCAGCATTTT	CASSPGQHQPQHF
NA	TRBV5-6	TRBJ2-1	few	TGTGCCAGCAGCTTGGCCCCTCCGAGGGGGATTCAGTTCTTC	CASSLAPPRGIQFF
NA	TRBV9	TRBJ1-1	once	TGTGCCGGCAGCGTAGCAGCGTCAGGCGGAAACACTGAAGCCTTCTTT	CAGSVAASGGNTEAFF
NA	TRBV6-5	TRBJ2-3	NA	TGTGCCACGGGCGGCAGGGGAACAGATACGCAGTATTTT	CATGGRGTDTQYF
TRBD2	TRBV28	TRBJ2-3	NA	TGTGCCAGCAGTTTTAGTCCTAGCGGAAACACAGATACGCAGTATTTT	CASSFSPSGNTDTQYF
TRBD2	TRBV7-2	TRBJ2-3	few	TGTGCCAGCAGCTCCCTGTTTATCGGGGGGGCCGCAGATACGCAGTATTTT	CASSSLFIGGAADTQYF
TRBD1	TRBV5-5	TRBJ2-7	NA	TGTGCCAGCAGCTGGGACCCGGGACAGGGCTCTACCTACGAGCAGTACTTC	CASSWDPGQGSTYEQYF
TRBD2	TRBV7-2	TRBJ2-1	many	TGTGCCAGCAGCTCGCGGGGGGGCTCCTACAATGAGCAGTTCTTC	CASSSRGGSYNEQFF
TRBD2	TRBV27	TRBJ2-3	NA	TGTGCCAGCAGTCTCCCGCGGACTAGCGGGAGTCCTAGCACAGATACGAAGTATTTT	CASSLPRTSGSPSTDTKYF
NA	TRBV5-5	TRBJ2-7	NA	TGTGCCAGCAGCTTGGAGCAGGGTCGCTCCTACGAGCAGTACTTC	CASSLEQGRSYEQYF
NA	TRBV2	TRBJ1-1	few	TGTGCCAGCATTCCAACCGACAGGAACACTGAAGCTTTCTTT	CASIPTDRNTEAFF
NA	TRBV9	TRBJ1-1	few	TGTGCCAGCAGCGTAGGTGGCAGGCAGAACACTGAAGCTTTCTTT	CASSVGGRQNTEAFF
NA	TRBV28	TRBJ2-1	few	TGTGCCAGCAGCCCCGGGCTAGCGACGGGCGATGAGCAGTTCTTC	CASSPGLATGDEQFF
NA	TRBV30	TRBJ2-1	NA	TGTGCCTGGAGTGTTTCGCGGGCAGGGAGGAACGAGCAGTTCTTC	CAWSVSRAGRNEQFF
NA	TRBV7-9	TRBJ1-3	NA	TGTGCCAGCAGCTCCGGAGCGGGGACAATCTCTGGAAACACCATATATTTT	CASSSGAGTISGNTIYF
TRBD1	TRBV5-1	TRBJ2-5	few	TGCGCCAGCAGACTGACAGGGGGGCAAGAGACCCAGTACTTC	CASRLTGGQETQYF
NA	TRBV10-3	TRBJ2-1	many	TGTGCCATCAGTGAGTCGATAACGCCGGCTGAGCAGTTCTTC	CAISESITPAEQFF
NA	TRBV7-9	TRBJ2-2	few	TGTGCCAGCAGCTCAACCGGGACCCCCACCGGGGAGCTGTTTTTT	CASSSTGTPTGELFF
NA	TRBV12-3/TRBV12-4	TRBJ2-7	few	TGTGCCAGCAGTTACCCCTTGCGCGTCAACGAGCAGTACTTC	CASSYPLRVNEQYF
NA	TRBV15	TRBJ2-3	NA	TGTGCCACCAGCAGAGATACGAGGGGAGTAGCGACAGATACGCAGTATTTT	CATSRDTRGVATDTQYF
NA	TRBV7-9	TRBJ2-7	NA	TGTGCCAGCAGCCTGGACTACCCTTCCTACGAGCAGTACTTC	CASSLDYPSYEQYF
TRBD2	TRBV5-1	TRBJ2-3	NA	TGCGCCAGCAGCGCTGCTAGCGGGATCACAGATACGCAGTATTTT	CASSAASGITDTQYF
NA	TRBV27	TRBJ2-1	few	TGTGCCAGCAGTAAACTGGACAGCTCCAATGAGCAGTTCTTC	CASSKLDSSNEQFF